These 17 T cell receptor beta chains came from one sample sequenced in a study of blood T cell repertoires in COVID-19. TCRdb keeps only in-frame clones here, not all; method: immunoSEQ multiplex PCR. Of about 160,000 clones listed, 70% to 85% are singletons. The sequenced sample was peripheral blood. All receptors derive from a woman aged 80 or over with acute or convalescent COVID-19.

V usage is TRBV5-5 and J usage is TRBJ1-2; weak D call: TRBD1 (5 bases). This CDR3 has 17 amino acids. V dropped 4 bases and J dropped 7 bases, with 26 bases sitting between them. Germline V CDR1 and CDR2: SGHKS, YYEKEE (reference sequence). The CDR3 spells CASSGIPQRGGSAGYTF. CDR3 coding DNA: TGTGCCAGCAGCGGGATCCCCCAACGGGGGGGTTCTGCTGGCTACACCTTC.

CDR3 nucleotide sequence: TGTGCCAGCAGTGACCAGCGGGAAAGCTCCTACGAGCAGTACTTC. Its translation: CASSDQRESSYEQYF. The chain employs TRBV2 and TRBJ2-7; TRBD2 agrees at 7 bases. Germline assignment: CDR1 SNHLY and CDR2 FYNNEI. The CDR3 length is 15 residues. V shed 3 bases and J 0 bases; nucleotides not matched to a gene: 5.

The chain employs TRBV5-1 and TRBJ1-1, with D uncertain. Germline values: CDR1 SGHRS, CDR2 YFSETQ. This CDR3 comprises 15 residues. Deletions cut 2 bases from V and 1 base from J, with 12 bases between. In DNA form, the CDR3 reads TGCGCCAGCAGCTTAAGTGCGGGTTCGAACACTGAAGCTTTCTTT. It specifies CASSLSAGSNTEAFF. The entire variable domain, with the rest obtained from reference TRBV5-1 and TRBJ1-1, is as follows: KAGVTQTPRYLIKTRGQQVTLSCSPISGHRSVSWYQQTPGQGLQFLFEYFSETQRNKGNFPGRFSGRQFSNSRSEMNVSTLELGDSALYLCASSLSAGSNTEAFFGQGTRLTVV.

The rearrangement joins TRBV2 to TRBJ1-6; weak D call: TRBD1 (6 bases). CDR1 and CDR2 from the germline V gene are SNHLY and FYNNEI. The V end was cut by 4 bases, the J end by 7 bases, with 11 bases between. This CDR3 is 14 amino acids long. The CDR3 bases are TGTGCCAGCAGTGGGGGGACATCAAATTCACCCCTCCACTTT. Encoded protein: CASSGGTSNSPLHF.

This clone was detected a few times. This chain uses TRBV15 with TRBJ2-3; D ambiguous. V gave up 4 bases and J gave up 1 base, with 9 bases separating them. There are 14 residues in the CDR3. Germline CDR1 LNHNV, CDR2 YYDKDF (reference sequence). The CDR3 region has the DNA TGTGCCACCAGCACTGGGCTTGGCACAGATACGCAGTATTTT. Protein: CATSTGLGTDTQYF.

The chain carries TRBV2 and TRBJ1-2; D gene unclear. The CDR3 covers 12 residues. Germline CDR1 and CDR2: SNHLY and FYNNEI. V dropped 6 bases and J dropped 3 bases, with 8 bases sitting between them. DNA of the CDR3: TGTGCCAGCAGATACACAGACTATGGCTACACCTTC. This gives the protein CASRYTDYGYTF.

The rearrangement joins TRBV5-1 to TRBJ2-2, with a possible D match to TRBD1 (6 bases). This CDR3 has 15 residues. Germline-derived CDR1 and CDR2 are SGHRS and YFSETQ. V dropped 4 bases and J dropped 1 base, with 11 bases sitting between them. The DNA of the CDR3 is TGCGCCAGCAGCACCGGGACAAAGAACACCGGGGAGCTGTTTTTT. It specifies CASSTGTKNTGELFF. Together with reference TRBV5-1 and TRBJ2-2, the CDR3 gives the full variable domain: KAGVTQTPRYLIKTRGQQVTLSCSPISGHRSVSWYQQTPGQGLQFLFEYFSETQRNKGNFPGRFSGRQFSNSRSEMNVSTLELGDSALYLCASSTGTKNTGELFFGEGSRLTVL.

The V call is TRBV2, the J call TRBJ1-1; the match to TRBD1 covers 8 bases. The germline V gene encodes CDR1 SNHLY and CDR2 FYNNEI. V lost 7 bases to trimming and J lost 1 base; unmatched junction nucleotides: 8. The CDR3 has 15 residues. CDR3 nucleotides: TGTGCCAGCATCCGAACCGGGACAGGGAACACTGAAGCTTTCTTT. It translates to CASIRTGTGNTEAFF. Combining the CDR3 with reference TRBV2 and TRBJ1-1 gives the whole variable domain EPEVTQTPSHQVTQMGQEVILRCVPISNHLYFYWYRQILGQKVEFLVSFYNNEISEKSEIFDDQFSVERPDGSNFTLKIRSTKLEDSAMYFCASIRTGTGNTEAFFGQGTRLTVV.

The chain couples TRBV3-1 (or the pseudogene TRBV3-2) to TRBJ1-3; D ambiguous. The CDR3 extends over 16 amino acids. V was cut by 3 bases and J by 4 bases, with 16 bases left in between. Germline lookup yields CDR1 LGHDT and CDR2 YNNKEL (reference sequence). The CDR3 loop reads CASSHSRDLGGNTIYF. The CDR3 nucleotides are TGTGCCAGCAGCCACTCGCGGGATCTGGGCGGAAACACCATATATTTT.

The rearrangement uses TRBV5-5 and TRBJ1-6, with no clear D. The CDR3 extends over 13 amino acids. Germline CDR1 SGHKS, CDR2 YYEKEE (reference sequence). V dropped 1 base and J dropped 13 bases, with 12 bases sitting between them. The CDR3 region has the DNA TGTGCCAGCAGCTTGAAGGAGGACCTCCCCCTCCACTTT. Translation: CASSLKEDLPLHF.

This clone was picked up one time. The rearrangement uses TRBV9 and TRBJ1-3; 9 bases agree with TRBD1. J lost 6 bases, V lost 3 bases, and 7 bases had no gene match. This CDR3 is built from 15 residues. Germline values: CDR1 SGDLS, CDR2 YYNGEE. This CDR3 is CASSDRDRAANTIYF. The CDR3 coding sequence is TGTGCCAGCAGCGACCGGGACAGGGCTGCAAACACCATATATTTT.

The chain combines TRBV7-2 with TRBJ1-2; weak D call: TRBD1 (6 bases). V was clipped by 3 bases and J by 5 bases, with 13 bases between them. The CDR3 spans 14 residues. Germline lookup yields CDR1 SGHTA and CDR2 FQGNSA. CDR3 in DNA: TGTGCCAGCAGCTTGGACAGACTCGGGTATGGCTACACCTTC. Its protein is CASSLDRLGYGYTF.

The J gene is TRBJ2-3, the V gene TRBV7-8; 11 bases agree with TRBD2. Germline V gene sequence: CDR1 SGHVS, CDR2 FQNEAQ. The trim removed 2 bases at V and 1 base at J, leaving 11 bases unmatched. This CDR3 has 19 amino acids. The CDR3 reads CASSLHIAGGPGGTDTQYF. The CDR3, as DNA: TGTGCCAGCAGCTTACACATAGCGGGAGGGCCCGGGGGCACAGATACGCAGTATTTT.

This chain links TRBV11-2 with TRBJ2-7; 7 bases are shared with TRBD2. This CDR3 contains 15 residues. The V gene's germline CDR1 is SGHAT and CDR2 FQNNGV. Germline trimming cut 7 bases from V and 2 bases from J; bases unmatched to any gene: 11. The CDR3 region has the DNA TGTGCCAGCACCCCACAGGCGGGAGACGCCTACGAGCAGTACTTC. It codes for CASTPQAGDAYEQYF.

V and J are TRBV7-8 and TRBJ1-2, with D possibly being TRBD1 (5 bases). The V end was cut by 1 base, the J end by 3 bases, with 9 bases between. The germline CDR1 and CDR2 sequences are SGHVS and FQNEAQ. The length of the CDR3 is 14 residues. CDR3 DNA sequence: TGTGCCAGCAGCTTAGAAGGGGAATACTATGGCTACACCTTC. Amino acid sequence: CASSLEGEYYGYTF.

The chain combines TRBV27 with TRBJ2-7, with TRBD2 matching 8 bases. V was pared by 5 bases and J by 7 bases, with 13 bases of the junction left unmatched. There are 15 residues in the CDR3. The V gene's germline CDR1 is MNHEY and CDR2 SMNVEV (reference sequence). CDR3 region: CASSMNSGTPWEQYF. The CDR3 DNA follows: TGTGCCAGCAGTATGAATAGCGGGACGCCCTGGGAGCAGTACTTC.

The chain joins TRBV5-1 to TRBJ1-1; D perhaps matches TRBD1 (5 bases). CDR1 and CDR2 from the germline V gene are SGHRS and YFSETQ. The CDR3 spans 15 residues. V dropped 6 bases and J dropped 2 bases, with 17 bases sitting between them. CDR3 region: CASNLFGGVNTEAFF. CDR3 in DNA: TGCGCCAGCAATTTGTTCGGGGGGGTAAACACTGAAGCTTTCTTT.